Below, 16 T cell receptor beta chains from the same sample are listed, as sequenced in a study of T cells in tuberculosis. The table came from immunoSEQ multiplex PCR; TCRdb's copy has only in-frame clones and leaves some out. There are tens of thousands of clones in the sample; less than 95% occur only once, and less than 2.5% lies in the top ten. This sample's time point: new active TB diagnosis, blood taken before or within 7 days of starting treatment. The specimen comprised PBMCs, sampled at tuberculosis diagnosis. All receptors derive from an adult with tuberculosis.

A remark on this clone: In the same sample, other DNA sequences code for this CDR3. The chain employs TRBV2 and TRBJ1-3, with a tentative D call TRBD1 (6 bases). This CDR3 has 15 amino acids. Germline V gene lookup returns CDR1 SNHLY and CDR2 FYNNEI. Trimming took off 1 base at V and 4 bases at J, with 11 bases between the two ends. The CDR3 loop is CASSEGGGSGNTIYF. Here the CDR3 DNA reads TGTGCCAGCAGTGAAGGAGGGGGATCGGGAAACACCATATATTTT.

This clone was seen only once. This chain links TRBV4-2 with TRBJ2-7; D not resolved. Germline assignment: CDR1 LGHNA and CDR2 YNFKEQ. The CDR3 runs to 16 residues. V lost 0 bases to trimming and J lost 0 bases, with 12 bases between them. The chain's CDR3 is CASSQDLGDHSYEQYF. CDR3 DNA sequence: TGTGCCAGCAGCCAAGATTTGGGCGACCACTCCTACGAGCAGTACTTC.

Here the CDR3 reads CASSPSGYTQYF. CDR3 in DNA: TGTGCCAGCAGTCCTAGTGGGTATACGCAGTATTTT. The chain is built from TRBV6-5 and TRBJ2-3, with no clear D. V was cut by 5 bases and J by 7 bases, with 10 bases left in between. Germline V gene data show CDR1 as MNHEY and CDR2 as SVGAGI. The CDR3 runs 12 residues.

The CDR3 coding sequence is TGTGCCAGCGCCCGGACAGGGGACCCCTCTGGGGCCAACGTCCTGACTTTC. Translating it yields CASARTGDPSGANVLTF. The chain employs TRBV27 and TRBJ2-6, with TRBD1 matching over 9 bases. CDR1 is MNHEY and CDR2 is SMNVEV in the germline V gene (reference sequence). This CDR3 spans 17 amino acids. J was trimmed by 0 bases and V by 8 bases; bases with no gene match: 8.

The chain is built from TRBV9 and TRBJ1-6; no clear D. The CDR3 length is 14 residues. Trimming removed 2 bases from V and 7 bases from J, with 10 bases in between. Germline CDR1 reads SGDLS; CDR2 reads YYNGEE. CDR3 in amino acids: CASSVGRLNSPLHF. CDR3 in DNA: TGTGCCAGCAGCGTTGGCCGTTTAAATTCACCCCTCCACTTT.

This chain connects TRBV19 to TRBJ2-2; no reliable D call. Trimming removed 6 bases from V and 4 bases from J, with 12 bases in between. The CDR3 has 14 amino acids. Germline values: CDR1 LNHDA, CDR2 SQIVND (reference sequence). The CDR3 bases are TGTGCCAGTAGGACCCTACAGATCACCGGGGAGCTGTTTTTT. It encodes CASRTLQITGELFF.

The CDR3 sequence is CSVPRGNYNEQFF. In DNA, the CDR3 is TGCAGCGTTCCTAGGGGGAATTACAATGAGCAGTTCTTC. This chain uses TRBV29-1 with TRBJ2-1; perhaps TRBD1 as D (6 bases). The CDR3 has 13 residues. Germline V lookup: CDR1 SQVTM, CDR2 ANQGSEA. With 5 bases removed from V and 4 bases from J, the gap between germline ends came to 12 bases.

The chain carries TRBV5-1 and TRBJ1-3, with a weak D call TRBD1 (6 bases). CDR1 SGHRS and CDR2 YFSETQ come from the germline V gene. The CDR3 covers 13 residues. V lost 4 bases and J 4 bases, leaving 9 bases between the germline ends. Here the CDR3 DNA reads TGCGCCAGCAGCGCCGGACAGGGAAACACCATATATTTT. It yields the protein CASSAGQGNTIYF. The entire variable domain, with the rest obtained from reference TRBV5-1 and TRBJ1-3, is as follows: KAGVTQTPRYLIKTRGQQVTLSCSPISGHRSVSWYQQTPGQGLQFLFEYFSETQRNKGNFPGRFSGRQFSNSRSEMNVSTLELGDSALYLCASSAGQGNTIYFGEGSWLTVV.

The chain has TRBV11-3 and TRBJ2-3, with TRBD1 matching 7 bases. CDR1 and CDR2 from the germline V gene are SGHNT and YENEEA. The V and J ends lost 4 bases and 4 bases, in that order; junction bases with no gene match: 5. This CDR3 has 14 amino acids. CDR3 region: CASSSSGGPDTQYF. The CDR3 bases are TGTGCCAGCAGCTCGTCAGGGGGTCCAGATACGCAGTATTTT.

The chain has TRBV11-2 and TRBJ2-4; tentative D call: TRBD2 (5 bases). V was clipped by 5 bases and J by 8 bases, with 22 bases between them. CDR1 and CDR2 (germline): SGHAT, FQNNGV. The CDR3 has 16 amino acids. The CDR3, as DNA: TGTGCCAGCAGCGATGCTGTCCTGAGAGGGAACGACATTCAGTACTTC. It encodes CASSDAVLRGNDIQYF.

The rearrangement uses TRBV5-1 and TRBJ2-3; 11 bases match TRBD2. CDR3 length: 16 amino acids. The trim removed 5 bases at V and 2 bases at J, leaving 7 bases unmatched. From germline, CDR1 is SGHRS and CDR2 YFSETQ. The CDR3 DNA sequence: TGCGCCAGCAGACTCGTAGCGGGGGGGTTCACAGATACGCAGTATTTT. Translation: CASRLVAGGFTDTQYF.

The sample holds one count of this clone. This rearrangement joins TRBV10-3 to TRBJ1-6; the match to TRBD1 covers 9 bases. The CDR3 consists of 17 residues. Germline V lookup: CDR1 ENHRY, CDR2 SYGVKD. J was trimmed by 3 bases and V by 4 bases; bases with no gene match: 7. The CDR3 loop is CAISATGTGRYNSPLHF. The CDR3 nucleotides read TGTGCCATCAGTGCAACCGGGACAGGGCGCTATAATTCACCCCTCCACTTT.

The V call is TRBV14, the J call TRBJ2-1; 7 bases are shared with TRBD1. With 4 bases clipped from V and 11 bases from J, the junction kept 8 bases outside the gene matches. The CDR3 length is 13 residues. Per germline, CDR1 SGHDN and CDR2 FVKESK. CDR3 loop: CASSPNNRGQQFF. The CDR3, as DNA: TGTGCCAGCAGCCCTAACAACAGGGGACAGCAGTTCTTC.

The CDR3 sequence is CASSQDVRARRANEKLFF. CDR3 DNA: TGCGCCAGCAGCCAAGATGTAAGGGCCCGGCGGGCTAATGAAAAACTGTTTTTT. The chain employs TRBV4-3 and TRBJ1-4; D not resolved. Germline values: CDR1 LGHNA, CDR2 YSLEER. The CDR3 is 18 residues long. The germline V and J ends were trimmed by 0 bases and 3 bases, with 17 bases remaining between them.

V usage is TRBV18 and J usage is TRBJ2-3, with a tentative D call TRBD2 (7 bases). The CDR3 has 14 residues. The V end lost 1 base, the J end lost 5 bases, and 10 bases lay between the germline ends. Germline-derived CDR1 and CDR2 are KGHSH and LQKENI. In DNA form, the CDR3 reads TGTGCCAGCTCACCACAGGGGGGGAAAGATACGCAGTATTTT. It yields the protein CASSPQGGKDTQYF.

The DNA of the CDR3 is TGCGCCAGCAGAGAACTAGCCATACAATCCTACGAGCAGTACGTC. This encodes CASRELAIQSYEQYV. V gene TRBV10-1 combines with J gene TRBJ2-7; a weak D match, TRBD2 (6 bases). V lost 6 bases to trimming and J lost 1 base, with 16 bases between them. This CDR3 contains 15 residues. Looked up from germline, CDR1 is WNHNN and CDR2 is SYGVQD (reference sequence).